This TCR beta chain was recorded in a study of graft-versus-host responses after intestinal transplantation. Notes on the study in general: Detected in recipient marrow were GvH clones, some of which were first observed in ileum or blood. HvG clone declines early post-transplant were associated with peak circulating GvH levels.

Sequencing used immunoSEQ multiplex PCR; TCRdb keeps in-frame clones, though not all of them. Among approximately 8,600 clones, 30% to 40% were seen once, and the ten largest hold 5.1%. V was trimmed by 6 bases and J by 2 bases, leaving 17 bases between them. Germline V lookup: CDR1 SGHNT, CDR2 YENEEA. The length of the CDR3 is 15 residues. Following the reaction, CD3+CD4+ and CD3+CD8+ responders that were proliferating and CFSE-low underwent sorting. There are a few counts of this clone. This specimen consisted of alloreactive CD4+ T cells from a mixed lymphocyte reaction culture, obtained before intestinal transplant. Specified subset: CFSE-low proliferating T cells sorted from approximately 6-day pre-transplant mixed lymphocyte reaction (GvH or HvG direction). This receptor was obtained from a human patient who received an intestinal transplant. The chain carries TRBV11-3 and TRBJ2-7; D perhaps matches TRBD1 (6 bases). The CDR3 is CASSMLRGTTYEQYF. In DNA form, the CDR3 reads TGTGCCAGCAGTATGCTCAGGGGTACAACCTACGAGCAGTACTTC. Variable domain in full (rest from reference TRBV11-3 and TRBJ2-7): EAGVVQSPRYKIIEKKQPVAFWCNPISGHNTLYWYLQNLGQGPELLIRYENEEAVDDSQLPKDRFSAERLKGVDSTLKIQPAELGDSAVYLCASSMLRGTTYEQYFGPGTRLTVT.